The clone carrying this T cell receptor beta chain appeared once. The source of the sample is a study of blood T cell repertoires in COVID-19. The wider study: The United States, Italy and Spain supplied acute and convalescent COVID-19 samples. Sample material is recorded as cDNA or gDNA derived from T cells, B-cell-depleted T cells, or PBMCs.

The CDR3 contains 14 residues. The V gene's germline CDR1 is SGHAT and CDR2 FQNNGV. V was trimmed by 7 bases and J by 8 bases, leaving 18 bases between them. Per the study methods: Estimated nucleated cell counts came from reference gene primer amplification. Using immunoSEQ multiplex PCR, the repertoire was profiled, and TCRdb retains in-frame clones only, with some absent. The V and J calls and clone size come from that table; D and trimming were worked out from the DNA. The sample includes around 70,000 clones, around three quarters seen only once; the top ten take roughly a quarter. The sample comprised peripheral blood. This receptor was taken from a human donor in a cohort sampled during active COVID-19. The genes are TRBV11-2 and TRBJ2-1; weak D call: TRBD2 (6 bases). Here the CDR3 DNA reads TGTGCCAGCACCTGGGACTTACCTGGGGATGAGCAGTTCTTC. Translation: CASTWDLPGDEQFF.